This T cell receptor beta chain was documented in a study of blood T cells in healthy people across ages. The germline CDR1 and CDR2 sequences are SGHVS and FNYEAQ. Trimming pared 1 base from V and 7 bases from J, leaving 20 bases between. The CDR3 length is 18 residues. Next came a second PCR, run for roughly 7 to 12 cycles, which used a sample-barcoded 5' primer along with a J-beta primer mix. MiXCR, run by TCRdb on the 5' RACE reads, gives a single entry per CDR3 protein. The sample records about 400,000 distinct CDR3 sequences, about 49% being singletons. Many counts were recorded for this clonotype. Its matching antigen is unknown. Study conclusions and caveats: The study found more naive CD4+ cells and higher diversity in long-lived than aged donors.

The source of this sequence is a man in his 60s in good health. Sequenced sample: blood. The genes are TRBV7-6 and TRBJ1-6; possible D gene TRBD1, 5 bases. Written as DNA, the CDR3 is TGTGCCAGCAGCTTAGTAGCTGTAGCAGGGAACGACAATTCACCCCTCCACTTT. Translating it yields CASSLVAVAGNDNSPLHF.